The 25 T cell receptor beta chains presented below share a single source sample, sequenced in a study of blood T cell repertoires in COVID-19. Clones were sequenced by immunoSEQ multiplex PCR, and TCRdb holds only the in-frame ones, with some missing. The sample gives more than 65,000 clones, around 83% of which show up once; 20% to 25% is in the top ten. Input material: peripheral blood. These receptor sequences come from a woman in her forties or fifties with acute or convalescent COVID-19.

The chain is built from TRBV5-8 and TRBJ2-3; D unclear. CDR3 length equals 13 residues. Germline assignment: CDR1 SGHTS and CDR2 YDEGEE. The V and J ends lost 4 bases and 3 bases respectively, with 9 bases between them. The CDR3 DNA follows: TGTGCCAGCAGCCCTCTAAAGACAGATACGCAGTATTTT. It is translated as CASSPLKTDTQYF.

The chain has TRBV27 and TRBJ1-1; TRBD1 matches at 7 bases. The V segment lost 3 bases and the J segment 1 base; nucleotides outside the gene matches: 2. The CDR3 spans 14 residues. Germline V lookup: CDR1 MNHEY, CDR2 SMNVEV (reference sequence). CDR3 amino acids: CASSFTGENTEAFF. CDR3 coding DNA: TGTGCCAGCAGTTTTACAGGGGAGAACACTGAAGCTTTCTTT.

This chain joins TRBV5-1 and TRBJ2-2; tentative D call: TRBD2 (5 bases). V was shortened by 10 bases and J by 7 bases, with 14 bases between the two germline ends. Per germline, CDR1 SGHRS and CDR2 YFSETQ. CDR3 length: 12 amino acids. CDR3 sequence: CAGRTEVGELFF. The CDR3 region has the DNA TGCGCCGGCCGGACTGAGGTCGGGGAGCTGTTTTTT.

The rearrangement links TRBV7-9 to TRBJ1-2, with TRBD1 matching 8 bases. V lost 4 bases and J lost 6; bases outside the gene matches: 7. The V gene's germline CDR1 is SEHNR and CDR2 FQNEAQ (reference sequence). This CDR3 region has 14 residues. The CDR3 DNA follows: TGTGCCAGCAGCTCAGAGACAGGGGTGAATGGCTACACCTTC. The encoded protein is CASSSETGVNGYTF.

V gene TRBV9 combines with J gene TRBJ1-6; no firm D call. Per the germline V gene, CDR1 is SGDLS and CDR2 is YYNGEE. This CDR3 region has 14 residues. V was cut by 0 bases and J by 9 bases, with 10 bases left in between. The CDR3 loop reads CASSVGGQTSPLHF. CDR3 in DNA: TGTGCCAGCAGCGTAGGAGGGCAAACTTCACCCCTCCACTTT.

The chain recombines TRBV4-3 with TRBJ2-7; a weak D match, TRBD2 (6 bases). This CDR3 region has 15 residues. V dropped 0 bases and J dropped 6 bases, with 15 bases sitting between them. Germline CDR1 and CDR2: LGHNA and YSLEER. CDR3 nucleotides: TGCGCCAGCAGCCAAGAATGGGGCCAGGGAGGCGAGCAGTACTTC. This encodes CASSQEWGQGGEQYF.

This clone is a singleton in its sample. The rearrangement links TRBV4-2 to TRBJ1-6; 8 bases map to TRBD1. Trimming took 5 bases from V and 6 from J; bases not matched to a gene: 6. There are 15 residues in the CDR3. Germline lookup yields CDR1 LGHNA and CDR2 YNFKEQ. CDR3 bases: TGTGCCAGCAGCGCCGACAGGGGAGGTAATTCACCCCTCCACTTT. It specifies CASSADRGGNSPLHF.

CDR3 amino acids: CASSDRNNEKLFF. The CDR3 DNA reads TGTGCCAGCAGTGACAGAAACAATGAAAAACTGTTTTTT. The gene calls are TRBV2 and TRBJ1-4; no firm D call. V lost 3 bases and J 5 bases, leaving 7 bases between the germline ends. The CDR3 extends over 13 amino acids. Germline V gene data show CDR1 as SNHLY and CDR2 as FYNNEI.

The chain links TRBV7-3 to TRBJ1-6, with a possible D match to TRBD1 (5 bases). In germline, CDR1 is SGHTA, CDR2 FQGTGA. This CDR3 has 15 amino acids. The germline V and J ends were trimmed by 1 base and 6 bases, with 10 bases remaining between them. CDR3 sequence (DNA): TGTGCCAGCAGCTTAATTCATGACAGTAATTCACCCCTCCACTTT. Translating it yields CASSLIHDSNSPLHF.

CDR3 nucleotides: TGTGCCAGCAGTAGAAAACCAAACCCGGACAGGTCCAGCACAGATACGCAGTATTTT. This translates into CASSRKPNPDRSSTDTQYF. V is TRBV2 and J is TRBJ2-3; 7 bases map to TRBD1. V dropped 5 bases and J dropped 0; count of bases not matched to a gene: 17. The CDR3 length is 19 residues. Germline assignment: CDR1 SNHLY and CDR2 FYNNEI.

V and J are TRBV6-5 and TRBJ2-3; TRBD1 is a possible D gene (5 bases). Looked up from germline, CDR1 is MNHEY and CDR2 is SVGAGI. CDR3 length: 15 residues. V was pared by 5 bases and J by 4 bases, with 16 bases between. The CDR3 DNA reads TGTGCCAGCAGTCTACGGACACCCGCCGCAGATACGCAGTATTTT. It encodes CASSLRTPAADTQYF.

CDR3: CASSQDHPLLTSGGIYEQYF. The CDR3 bases are TGTGCCAGCAGCCAAGATCACCCCCTCTTGACTAGCGGGGGGATCTACGAGCAGTACTTC. The chain recombines TRBV4-2 with TRBJ2-7; 13 bases are shared with TRBD2. Trimming cost V 0 bases and J 3 bases; bases outside gene matches: 14. Looked up from germline, CDR1 is LGHNA and CDR2 is YNFKEQ. The CDR3 is 20 amino acids.

This rearrangement joins TRBV2 to TRBJ2-1; D is possibly TRBD1 (6 bases). Germline CDR1 SNHLY, CDR2 FYNNEI. V lost 5 bases, J lost 3 bases, and 14 bases lay in between. The CDR3 has 15 residues. DNA of the CDR3: TGTGCCAGCAGTTCTCGGACAGTGGACTACAATGAGCAGTTCTTC. Its protein is CASSSRTVDYNEQFF.

CDR3 sequence: CASSSTQGSNQPQHF. CDR3 coding DNA: TGTGCCAGCAGCTCAACACAGGGGAGCAATCAGCCCCAGCATTTT. The V and J genes are TRBV7-4 and TRBJ1-5, with 7 bases identical to TRBD1. The length of the CDR3 is 15 residues. In germline, CDR1 is SGHVT, CDR2 SQSDAQ. V trimming: 4 bases; J trimming: 1 base; junction bases outside the gene matches: 4.

This chain links TRBV2 with TRBJ2-7, with D unclear. Trimming stripped 2 bases from V and 5 bases from J, with 7 bases between. CDR3 length equals 12 residues. CDR1 and CDR2 from the germline V gene are SNHLY and FYNNEI. CDR3 residues: CASSESVHEQYF. The CDR3 nucleotides read TGTGCCAGCAGTGAATCTGTCCACGAGCAGTACTTC.

This sequence joins TRBV24-1 and TRBJ2-7, with 8 bases lining up with TRBD2. Germline CDR1 and CDR2: KGHDR and SFDVKD. The CDR3 is 12 residues long. The ends lost 5 bases at V and 6 bases at J; junction bases unmatched: 2. CDR3 protein: CATSAGGTEQYF. The CDR3, as DNA: TGTGCCACCAGTGCGGGGGGGACCGAGCAGTACTTC.

V gene TRBV19 combines with J gene TRBJ2-3; D remains unclear. Germline CDR1 is LNHDA and CDR2 is SQIVND (reference sequence). With 6 bases removed from V and 2 bases from J, the gap between germline ends came to 12 bases. The CDR3 sequence is 14 residues long. CDR3 in amino acids: CASRMGPITDTQYF. For the CDR3, the DNA is TGTGCCAGTAGGATGGGCCCGATCACAGATACGCAGTATTTT.

The chain carries TRBV5-4 and TRBJ2-7; 8 nucleotides line up with TRBD2. CDR3 size: 15 residues. The germline gives CDR1 SGHNT, CDR2 YYREEE (reference sequence). V was pared by 0 bases and J by 3 bases, with 5 bases of the junction left unmatched. The CDR3 DNA is TGTGCCAGCAGCTTGGATGCGGGAGGAATCTACGAGCAGTACTTC. This codes for CASSLDAGGIYEQYF.

V is TRBV19 and J is TRBJ1-1; a possible D gene is TRBD1 (5 bases). This CDR3 region has 14 residues. Germline V gene lookup returns CDR1 LNHDA and CDR2 SQIVND (reference sequence). Trimming shortened V by 2 bases and J by 0 bases, and 7 bases separated the two germline ends. The DNA for the CDR3 is TGTGCCAGTAGTATAAACAGGATGAACACTGAAGCTTTCTTT. It specifies CASSINRMNTEAFF.

V usage is TRBV6-5 and J usage is TRBJ2-2; TRBD2 matches 9 bases. Germline CDR1 and CDR2: MNHEY and SVGAGI. This CDR3 region has 14 residues. The V and J ends lost 8 bases and 2 bases, in that order; junction bases with no gene match: 3. The CDR3, as DNA: TGTGCCAGCCGGCGGGAGGGTAACACCGGGGAGCTGTTTTTT. Translated, it gives CASRREGNTGELFF.

This clone was seen once. The chain couples TRBV9 to TRBJ2-7; TRBD2 is a possible D gene (5 bases). In germline, CDR1 is SGDLS, CDR2 YYNGEE. V shed 2 bases and J shed 5 bases, with 17 bases lying between them. The CDR3 runs to 15 residues. Here the CDR3 reads CASSVGLSGSHEQYF. CDR3 DNA sequence: TGTGCCAGCAGCGTTGGACTTTCCGGATCCCACGAGCAGTACTTC. The full variable domain, completed using reference TRBV9 and TRBJ2-7, is DSGVTQTPKHLITATGQRVTLRCSPRSGDLSVYWYQQSLDQGLQFLIQYYNGEERAKGNILERFSAQQFPDLHSELNLSSLELGDSALYFCASSVGLSGSHEQYFGPGTRLTVT.

The rearrangement joins TRBV27 to TRBJ1-2, with TRBD1 as a possible D gene (5 bases). The ends were cut back, 6 bases at V and 4 bases at J, with 18 bases in the middle. The germline CDR1 and CDR2 sequences are MNHEY and SMNVEV (reference sequence). The CDR3 contains 15 residues. CDR3 protein: CASSPTGGGIYGYTF. CDR3 bases: TGTGCCAGCAGCCCAACTGGGGGAGGGATCTATGGCTACACCTTC.

This clone was seen once. The V gene is TRBV6-5, the J gene TRBJ2-3, with a weak D call TRBD1 (6 bases). From germline, CDR1 is MNHEY and CDR2 SVGAGI. V dropped 6 bases and J dropped 3 bases, with 10 bases sitting between them. The CDR3 has 13 amino acids. In DNA, the CDR3 is TGTGCCAGCAGCGGAACAGGGACAGATACGCAGTATTTT. This encodes CASSGTGTDTQYF.

The chain links TRBV10-2 to TRBJ1-1, with D perhaps TRBD1 (6 bases). Trimming removed 6 bases from V and 3 bases from J, with 11 bases in between. This CDR3 region has 13 residues. Germline CDR1 reads WSHSY; CDR2 reads SAAADI. CDR3 in amino acids: CASSLQGHTEAFF. In nucleotides, the CDR3 is TGCGCCAGCAGCTTACAGGGTCACACTGAAGCTTTCTTT.

The rearrangement uses TRBV19 and TRBJ2-7; D gene ambiguous. V was pared by 3 bases and J by 0 bases, with 12 bases between. This CDR3 is 15 amino acids long. In germline, CDR1 is LNHDA, CDR2 SQIVND (reference sequence). The CDR3 DNA reads as TGTGCCAGTAGTATTAGCTTCGTAAGCTCCTACGAGCAGTACTTC. Protein sequence: CASSISFVSSYEQYF.